This TCR beta chain was profiled in a study of blood T cell repertoires in COVID-19. Overall study context: T cells, B-cell-depleted T cells, or PBMCs provided the cDNA or gDNA that served as material.

Trimming removed 6 bases at V and 7 bases at J, with 19 bases between. Per germline, CDR1 SQVTM and CDR2 ANQGSEA. This CDR3 region has 13 residues. How the authors handled the data: Estimated nucleated cell counts came from reference gene primer amplification. Using immunoSEQ multiplex PCR, the repertoire was profiled, and TCRdb retains in-frame clones only, with some absent. Clone size and V and J calls were adopted from that table, with D and trimming inferred from the DNA. Counted here are some 130,000 clones, around 88% occurring once; the ten biggest clones make up around a tenth. The sample comprised peripheral blood. The sequence came from a man aged 50 to 60 with acute or convalescent COVID-19. V is TRBV29-1 and J is TRBJ2-7, with TRBD2 as a possible D gene (6 bases). The CDR3, as DNA: TGCAGCGTGGGGGACGGAGGGGTTCGGGAGCAGTACTTC. This translates into CSVGDGGVREQYF.